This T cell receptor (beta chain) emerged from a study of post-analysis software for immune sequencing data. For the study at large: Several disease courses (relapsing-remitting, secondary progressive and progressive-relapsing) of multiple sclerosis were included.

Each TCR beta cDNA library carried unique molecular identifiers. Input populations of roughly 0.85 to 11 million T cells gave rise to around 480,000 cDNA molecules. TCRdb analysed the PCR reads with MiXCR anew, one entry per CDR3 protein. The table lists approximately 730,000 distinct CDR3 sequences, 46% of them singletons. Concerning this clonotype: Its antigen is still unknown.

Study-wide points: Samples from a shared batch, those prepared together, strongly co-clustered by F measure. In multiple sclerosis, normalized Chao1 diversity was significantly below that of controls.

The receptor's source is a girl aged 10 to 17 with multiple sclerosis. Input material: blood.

CDR3 bases: TGTGCCAGCACCGATGGGGCCCCGGTAATTAATGAGCAGTTCTTC. This encodes CASTDGAPVINEQFF. V is TRBV6-1 and J is TRBJ2-1, with D possibly TRBD1 on 5 matching bases. The CDR3 totals 15 residues. Germline CDR1 and CDR2: MNHNS and SASEGT. V shed 7 bases and J shed 7 bases, with 20 bases lying between them.